This TCR beta chain was identified during a study of blood T cell repertoires in COVID-19. Study members were between about 18 and 100 years old and lived in over 20 US regions. Cohort allocation depended upon clinical history that participants reported. The germline gives CDR1 MDHEN, CDR2 SYDVKM. V lost 5 bases, J lost 4 bases, and 17 bases stayed unmatched. This CDR3 spans 19 amino acids. As handled by the study authors: Counts of nucleated cells, estimated from reference gene primer amplification, were obtained. Repertoires were generated with immunoSEQ multiplex PCR, while TCRdb's copy carries only in-frame clones and drops some. V, J and clone size derive from that table, while D and trimming were established from the DNA sequence. This table has some 300,000 clones, about 88% appearing once.

The sample consisted of PBMCs or T cells enriched from blood (not recorded which). This receptor was identified in a woman in her twenties or thirties who had recovered from COVID-19. The chain uses TRBV28 and TRBJ1-5; 10 nucleotides match TRBD1. The CDR3 sequence: CASSLTNRQGAMGNQPQHF. The CDR3 region has the DNA TGTGCCAGCAGTCTCACTAATAGACAGGGGGCGATGGGAAATCAGCCCCAGCATTTT.